The 32 T cell receptor beta chains below were found in one sample sequenced in a study of response to subunit inactivated influenza vaccine. Each CDR3 protein gets one entry after TCRdb re-called the RT-PCR reads with MiXCR. The repertoire has approximately 160,000 distinct CDR3 sequences, around a tenth of them found once; the top ten carry approximately 39%. The source material was CD8+ T cells sorted from PBMCs, sampled less than 30 months after vaccination. Receptors originate from a man aged 45 to 70 who received an inactivated influenza vaccine.

The rearrangement uses TRBV5-8 and TRBJ2-1; unclear D gene. CDR3 length equals 14 residues. Germline CDR1 SGHTS, CDR2 YDEGEE. With 1 base removed from V and 0 bases from J, the gap between germline ends came to 5 bases. CDR3 DNA: TGTGCCAGCAGCTTGTACGACTCCTACAATGAGCAGTTCTTC. Protein: CASSLYDSYNEQFF.

CDR3 amino acids: CASSPATGTNYGYTF. CDR3 in DNA: TGTGCCAGCAGCCCTGCCACAGGGACTAACTATGGCTACACCTTC. The V call is TRBV7-9, the J call TRBJ1-2, with D maybe TRBD1 (6 bases). CDR1 and CDR2 (germline): SEHNR, FQNEAQ (reference sequence). CDR3 length: 15 amino acids. Trimming removed 5 bases from V and 0 bases from J, with 13 bases in between.

The rearrangement links TRBV15 to TRBJ1-4; no clear D. Germline-derived CDR1 and CDR2 are LNHNV and YYDKDF (reference sequence). The ends were cut back, 0 bases at V and 5 bases at J, with 1 base in the middle. The length of the CDR3 is 12 residues. CDR3 bases: TGTGCCACCAGCAGAGAAAATGAAAAACTGTTTTTT. This codes for CATSRENEKLFF.

Only a few counts were recorded for this clonotype. J is TRBJ2-7 and V is TRBV7-9; D not certain. The CDR3 spans 13 residues. Germline loops: CDR1 SEHNR, CDR2 FQNEAQ (reference sequence). Trimming removed 5 bases at V and 4 bases at J, with 12 bases between. In DNA form, the CDR3 reads TGTGCCAGCAGCCTCCGCGAAGGATACGAGCAGTACTTC. Encoded protein: CASSLREGYEQYF.

The CDR3 nucleotides read TGCGCCAGCAGCCAGAGACTAGGCTACACAGATACGCAGTATTTT. Translating gives CASSQRLGYTDTQYF. The rearrangement links TRBV4-3 to TRBJ2-3; maybe TRBD2 (6 bases). Germline V CDR1 and CDR2: LGHNA, YSLEER. This CDR3 region has 15 residues. Trimming took off 3 bases at V and 2 bases at J, with 12 bases between the two ends.

V and J are TRBV7-2 and TRBJ2-1, with a tentative D call TRBD1 (6 bases). The ends were cut back, 5 bases at V and 10 bases at J, with 18 bases in the middle. This CDR3 has 14 amino acids. Germline V CDR1 and CDR2: SGHTA, FQGNSA. The DNA of the CDR3 is TGTGCCAGCAGCCCTAGCCCCACAGGGAACGAGCAGTTCTTC. The encoded protein is CASSPSPTGNEQFF.

The chain employs TRBV5-6 and TRBJ2-7; D is perhaps TRBD2 (6 bases). Looked up from germline, CDR1 is SGHDT and CDR2 is YYEEEE. The CDR3 runs to 14 residues. V was cut by 5 bases and J by 7 bases, with 19 bases left in between. The CDR3 loop reads CASSLRDSIGEQYF. The CDR3 nucleotides are TGTGCCAGCAGTCTCCGGGACTCCATCGGGGAGCAGTACTTC.

The sample holds a few counts of this clonotype. J is TRBJ2-7 and V is TRBV7-9; TRBD1 agrees at 10 bases. With V trimmed by 4 bases and J by 2 bases, 2 bases remained unmatched. The CDR3 extends over 14 amino acids. The germline gives CDR1 SEHNR, CDR2 FQNEAQ (reference sequence). The CDR3 spells CASSSDRGAYEQYF. In DNA, the CDR3 is TGTGCCAGCAGCTCGGACAGGGGGGCCTACGAGCAGTACTTC.

This chain connects TRBV4-1 to TRBJ2-1, with 7 bases lining up with TRBD2. V trimming: 0 bases; J trimming: 6 bases; junction bases outside the gene matches: 14. The CDR3 runs 18 residues. The V gene's germline CDR1 is MGHRA and CDR2 YSYEKL. CDR3 sequence (DNA): TGCGCCAGCAGCCAAGAGACGGCGGGAGTCCTTCGGGTCAATGAGCAGTTCTTC. It yields the protein CASSQETAGVLRVNEQFF.

This rearrangement joins TRBV20-1 to TRBJ2-2; TRBD1 aligns across 7 bases. Germline assignment: CDR1 DFQATT and CDR2 SNEGSKA (reference sequence). The CDR3 totals 13 residues. With V trimmed by 5 bases and J by 0 bases, 0 bases remained unmatched. CDR3 sequence: CSAGTANTGELFF. CDR3 bases: TGCAGTGCTGGGACAGCGAACACCGGGGAGCTGTTTTTT.

This clonotype has a handful of counts. V and J are TRBV20-1 and TRBJ1-1; D is undetermined. V was trimmed by 2 bases and J by 0 bases, leaving 16 bases between them. Germline V lookup: CDR1 DFQATT, CDR2 SNEGSKA (reference sequence). This CDR3 contains 16 residues. The DNA of the CDR3 is TGCAGTGCTAGACCGCCAGCCATAGGTATGAACACTGAAGCTTTCTTT. It codes for CSARPPAIGMNTEAFF.

This sequence joins TRBV5-6 and TRBJ2-1; TRBD1 or TRBD2 may be the D gene (5 bases each). V gave up 1 base and J gave up 4 bases, with 15 bases separating them. This CDR3 is 16 amino acids long. The germline gives CDR1 SGHDT, CDR2 YYEEEE. The CDR3 spells CASSLSLGVRYNEQFF. The CDR3, as DNA: TGTGCCAGCAGCTTGAGTCTGGGGGTTCGATACAATGAGCAGTTCTTC.

This clonotype has just a few counts. The chain joins TRBV12-3 or TRBV12-4 to TRBJ2-5; D may be TRBD2 (6 bases). The CDR3 runs 13 residues. V dropped 6 bases and J dropped 2 bases, with 10 bases sitting between them. The CDR3 sequence: CASRGGLQETQYF. CDR3 bases: TGTGCCAGCAGAGGAGGGCTTCAAGAGACCCAGTACTTC.

This clonotype occurred a few times. This chain connects TRBV6-2 or TRBV6-3 to TRBJ2-3; 9 bases map to TRBD2. Germline V gene sequence: CDR1 MNHEY, CDR2 SVGEGT. J gave up 2 bases and V 1 base, and 10 bases lay outside the gene matches. This CDR3 has 18 residues. The CDR3 nucleotides read TGTGCCAGCAGTTACTTCTCTCCGGCTAGCGGGGCCACAGATACGCAGTATTTT. Translation: CASSYFSPASGATDTQYF.

This clonotype was seen a few times. The V call is TRBV9, the J call TRBJ2-5, with 9 bases aligning to TRBD1. The germline V gene has CDR1 SGDLS and CDR2 YYNGEE. V gave up 4 bases and J gave up 2 bases; unmatched junction bases: 6. The CDR3 sequence is 15 residues long. The CDR3 nucleotides are TGTGCCAGCAGCACCCACAGGGGGCGGCAAGAGACCCAGTACTTC. This encodes CASSTHRGRQETQYF. Full variable domain (outside the CDR3, taken from reference TRBV9 and TRBJ2-5): DSGVTQTPKHLITATGQRVTLRCSPRSGDLSVYWYQQSLDQGLQFLIQYYNGEERAKGNILERFSAQQFPDLHSELNLSSLELGDSALYFCASSTHRGRQETQYFGPGTRLLVL.

A few counts support this clonotype. The chain links TRBV28 to TRBJ2-1; D unclear. The V and J ends lost 5 bases and 4 bases respectively, with 12 bases between them. CDR1 is MDHEN and CDR2 is SYDVKM in the germline V gene. The CDR3 is 14 amino acids. CDR3 protein: CASSPPGRYNEQFF. DNA of the CDR3: TGTGCCAGCAGTCCTCCGGGCAGATACAATGAGCAGTTCTTC.

This clonotype was counted between two and nine times. The V call is TRBV11-1, the J call TRBJ2-1, with D uncertain. Germline-derived CDR1 and CDR2 are SGHAT and FQDESV (reference sequence). V lost 0 bases to trimming and J lost 0 bases, with 6 bases between them. The length of the CDR3 is 15 residues. For the CDR3, the DNA is TGTGCCAGCAGCTTAGCGTGGAACTCCTACAATGAGCAGTTCTTC. The encoded protein is CASSLAWNSYNEQFF. Full variable domain (remainder filled in from reference TRBV11-1 and TRBJ2-1): EAEVAQSPRYKITEKSQAVAFWCDPISGHATLYWYRQILGQGPELLVQFQDESVVDDSQLPKDRFSAERLKGVDSTLKIQPAELGDSAMYLCASSLAWNSYNEQFFGPGTRLTVL.

This clonotype was found a few times. The chain recombines TRBV5-5 with TRBJ2-5, with 7 positions matching TRBD2. The CDR3 loop spans 15 amino acids. J was trimmed by 3 bases and V by 3 bases; bases with no gene match: 8. Germline lookup yields CDR1 SGHKS and CDR2 YYEKEE (reference sequence). DNA of the CDR3: TGTGCCAGCAGCTCCGCGAGCGGGGAGAAAGAGACCCAGTACTTC. Its protein is CASSSASGEKETQYF.

This sequence joins TRBV24-1 and TRBJ2-7, with D unclear. Trimming shortened V by 6 bases and J by 0 bases, and 11 bases separated the two germline ends. The CDR3 runs 14 residues. The germline V gene has CDR1 KGHDR and CDR2 SFDVKD. The CDR3 DNA sequence: TGTGCCACCAGTCCCGCCACGGACTCCTACGAGCAGTACTTC. Its protein is CATSPATDSYEQYF.

This clonotype was observed a few times. This rearrangement joins TRBV2 to TRBJ2-5; a weak D match, TRBD2 (6 bases). V lost 1 base and J lost 4, with 10 bases in between. Germline values: CDR1 SNHLY, CDR2 FYNNEI. The CDR3 extends over 14 amino acids. CDR3 sequence: CASSEGLALETQYF. CDR3 nucleotides: TGTGCCAGCAGTGAAGGGCTAGCGCTAGAGACCCAGTACTTC.

This clonotype was detected only a few times. The gene calls are TRBV6-1 and TRBJ1-5; D remains ambiguous. Germline V gene data show CDR1 as MNHNS and CDR2 as SASEGT. CDR3 length equals 15 residues. V lost 6 bases to trimming and J lost 1 base, with 13 bases between them. The CDR3 nucleotides are TGTGCCAGCAGCGCGACGGTAACCAGCAATCAGCCCCAGCATTTT. It translates to CASSATVTSNQPQHF.

This clonotype has at least ten counts. The rearrangement joins TRBV5-1 to TRBJ2-3; the match to TRBD1 covers 7 bases. Germline V gene sequence: CDR1 SGHRS, CDR2 YFSETQ. CDR3 size: 15 residues. Trimming at V came to 5 bases and at J to 0 bases, leaving 6 bases not matched to a gene. The CDR3 coding sequence is TGCGCCAGCAGGCCAACAGGGGCTAGCACAGATACGCAGTATTTT. Translated, it gives CASRPTGASTDTQYF. The variable domain in full, completed from reference TRBV5-1 and TRBJ2-3, reads KAGVTQTPRYLIKTRGQQVTLSCSPISGHRSVSWYQQTPGQGLQFLFEYFSETQRNKGNFPGRFSGRQFSNSRSEMNVSTLELGDSALYLCASRPTGASTDTQYFGPGTRLTVL.

There are many counts of this clonotype. This rearrangement joins TRBV7-9 to TRBJ2-1, with 11 positions matching TRBD2. V was clipped by 3 bases and J by 7 bases; unmatched bases: 2. From germline, CDR1 is SEHNR and CDR2 FQNEAQ (reference sequence). CDR3 size: 14 residues. The DNA of the CDR3 is TGTGCCAGCAGCTTTCGGACTAGCGGGAATGAGCAGTTCTTC. Its protein is CASSFRTSGNEQFF.

The J gene is TRBJ1-6, the V gene TRBV4-2; 9 nucleotides line up with TRBD1. V shed 2 bases and J 10 bases; nucleotides not matched to a gene: 12. The germline V gene encodes CDR1 LGHNA and CDR2 YNFKEQ. This CDR3 has 17 amino acids. The CDR3 reads CASSQRLPGQGWSPLHF. The CDR3 DNA sequence: TGTGCCAGCAGCCAACGGCTCCCGGGACAGGGATGGTCACCCCTCCACTTT.

About this clonotype itself: A read error may be the cause here, since a much bigger clone is one base away. The chain combines TRBV7-9 with TRBJ2-3; no clear D. Germline V gene sequence: CDR1 SEHNR, CDR2 FQNEAQ (reference sequence). There are 14 residues in the CDR3. CDR3 in DNA: TGTGCCAGCAGCTTAGCCTACTTCACAGATAAGCAGTATTTT. It specifies CASSLAYFTDKQYF.

The chain employs TRBV9 and TRBJ2-3; D is perhaps TRBD1 or TRBD2 (5 bases each). Trimming took off 3 bases at V and 2 bases at J, with 13 bases between the two ends. The CDR3 spans 15 residues. CDR1 and CDR2 (germline): SGDLS, YYNGEE. CDR3 sequence: CASSAGTQYTDTQYF. In DNA, the CDR3 is TGTGCCAGCAGCGCCGGGACGCAATACACAGATACGCAGTATTTT.

The CDR3 protein is CASSERATGELFF. The CDR3 bases are TGCGCCAGCAGCGAAAGGGCCACCGGGGAGCTGTTTTTT. The genes are TRBV10-2 and TRBJ2-2, with unresolved D. CDR3 size: 13 residues. Trimming stripped 6 bases from V and 4 bases from J, with 9 bases between. CDR1 and CDR2 (germline): WSHSY, SAAADI.

This clonotype showed up many times. Written as DNA, the CDR3 is TGCAGTGCTAGAGATACGCGGGCTCCCTCCTACGAGCAGTACTTC. This sequence encodes CSARDTRAPSYEQYF. The chain uses TRBV20-1 and TRBJ2-7; D might be TRBD2 (5 bases). The V and J ends lost 0 bases and 0 bases respectively, with 12 bases between them. The CDR3 length is 15 residues. Germline lookup yields CDR1 DFQATT and CDR2 SNEGSKA (reference sequence).

V is TRBV27 and J is TRBJ2-2; D is perhaps TRBD1 (7 bases). The CDR3 totals 13 residues. Germline V gives CDR1 MNHEY, CDR2 SMNVEV (reference sequence). Trimming pared 5 bases from V and 7 bases from J, leaving 11 bases between. The CDR3 loop is CASSAGQFGELFF. CDR3 in DNA: TGTGCCAGCAGTGCGGGACAGTTCGGGGAGCTGTTTTTT.

The chain uses TRBV6-5 and TRBJ2-1; D remains ambiguous. This CDR3 has 15 amino acids. V was trimmed by 2 bases and J by 0 bases, leaving 8 bases between them. CDR1 MNHEY and CDR2 SVGAGI come from the germline V gene. The CDR3 sequence is CASSYASSSYNEQFF. The DNA for the CDR3 is TGTGCCAGCAGTTACGCGTCGAGCTCCTACAATGAGCAGTTCTTC.

The genes are TRBV6-2 or TRBV6-3 and TRBJ1-5; D unclear. The CDR3 has 14 amino acids. Trimming removed 2 bases from V and 2 bases from J, with 7 bases in between. The V gene's germline CDR1 is MNHEY and CDR2 SVGEGT. CDR3 loop: CASSYGLGNQPQHF. CDR3 coding DNA: TGTGCCAGCAGTTACGGGTTGGGCAATCAGCCCCAGCATTTT.

This clonotype was detected a few times. The gene calls are TRBV7-8 and TRBJ1-2, with a tentative D call TRBD1 (5 bases). The CDR3 extends over 14 amino acids. V lost 5 bases and J 4 bases, leaving 14 bases between the germline ends. Germline V gives CDR1 SGHVS, CDR2 FQNEAQ. The CDR3 here is CASSPYRGGYGYTF. CDR3 nucleotides: TGTGCCAGCAGCCCGTACCGGGGGGGCTATGGCTACACCTTC.